The following is a TCR beta chain sequence with its context. Its target is not known. At one of its ends the junction is not consistent with the germline gene, which may arise from a read error. The sample comes from a study of vaccination and CD4 T cells after COVID-19. Researchers used the Oncomine TCR Beta short-read assay to sequence DNA from cultured CD4+ T cells. Genomic DNA was drawn out of CD4+ T cells grown in culture. TCRdb processed the PCR reads anew with MiXCR; each CDR3 protein has one entry. The sample shows about 9,800 distinct CDR3 sequences, approximately 55% of them seen only once. There are 12 residues in the CDR3. Specified treatment: roughly 10-day PBMC culture with coronavirus spike peptide pools or control peptides (ViraFEST assay). Two million PBMCs went into each well for culture with around 10 IU/ml IL-2 and around 10 ug/ml peptide pools.

This chain joins TRBV23-1 and TRBJ1-1, with TRBD1 matching over 8 bases. TRBV23-1 is known as an ORF, though its function is uncertain. This receptor was taken from a human donor who had recovered from COVID-19. Sequenced material: CD4+ T cells from blood, cultured in vitro. The CDR3 sequence: CASSPGGQRGVF. CDR3 nucleotide sequence: TGCGCCAGCAGTCCAGGGGGCCAGCGAGGGGTTTTT.